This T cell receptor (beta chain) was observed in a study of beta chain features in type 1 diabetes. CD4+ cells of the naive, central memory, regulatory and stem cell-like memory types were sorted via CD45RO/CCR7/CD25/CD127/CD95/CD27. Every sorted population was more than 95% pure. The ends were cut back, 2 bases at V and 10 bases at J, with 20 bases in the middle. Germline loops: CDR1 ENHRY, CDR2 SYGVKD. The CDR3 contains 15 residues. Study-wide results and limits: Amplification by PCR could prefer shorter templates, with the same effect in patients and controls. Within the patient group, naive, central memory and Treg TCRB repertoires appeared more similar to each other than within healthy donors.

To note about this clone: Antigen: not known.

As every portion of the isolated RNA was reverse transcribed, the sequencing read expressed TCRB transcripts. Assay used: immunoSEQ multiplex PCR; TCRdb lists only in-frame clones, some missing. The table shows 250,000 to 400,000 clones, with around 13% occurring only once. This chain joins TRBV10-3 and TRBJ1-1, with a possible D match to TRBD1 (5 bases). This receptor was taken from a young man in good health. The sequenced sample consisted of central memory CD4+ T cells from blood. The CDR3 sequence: CAISEPSDSLGVAFF. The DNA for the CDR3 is TGTGCCATCAGTGAGCCCTCGGACTCCTTAGGGGTAGCTTTCTTT.